This TCR beta chain was sequenced for a study of blood T cells in healthy people across ages. Primed by a sample-barcoded 5' primer and a J-beta primer mix, a second PCR proceeded for about 7 to 12 cycles. TCRdb redid the calling of the 5' RACE reads with MiXCR, one entry per CDR3 protein. The sample carries around 1,000,000 distinct CDR3 sequences, 30% to 40% recorded once. The CDR3 runs 16 residues. Trimming removed 4 bases from V and 0 bases from J, with 12 bases in between. Germline V gene sequence: CDR1 MGHRA, CDR2 YSYEKL. The source is a man aged 18 to 29 in good health. The chain links TRBV4-1 to TRBJ1-4; D is ambiguous. Material: blood. CDR3 in amino acids: CASSPRETATNEKLFF. The CDR3 nucleotides read TGCGCCAGCAGCCCCCGGGAGACTGCAACTAATGAAAAACTGTTTTTT.